These T cell receptor beta chains were read from a single sample in a study of T-cell reconstitution after alpha-beta-depleted transplantation in children. Using its own MiXCR run on the PCR reads, TCRdb lists one record per CDR3 protein. The repertoire holds a few hundred thousand distinct CDR3 sequences, 25% to 30% seen once, with less than 40% in the top ten. The source was PBMCs, collected before TCRalphabeta/CD19-depleted stem cell transplant. The receptors stem from a boy under two years old with Wiskott-Aldrich syndrome, due to receive a stem cell transplant. Each CDR3 is given without its conserved first and last residue. Not all rows give a size; the values are once, few, many and, for expanded clones, a class.

len: 13
v_gene: TRBV12-3/TRBV12-4
abundance: NA
j_gene: TRBJ2-3
CDR3aa: ASSLASGRSNTQY

len: 13
v_gene: TRBV20-1
abundance: NA
j_gene: TRBJ2-7
CDR3aa: SARDRLAGSYEQY

len: 11
v_gene: TRBV28
abundance: NA
j_gene: TRBJ2-7
CDR3aa: ASSSPGLDEQY

len: 13
v_gene: TRBV5-1
abundance: NA
j_gene: TRBJ2-1
CDR3aa: ASSLVAGGNNEQF

len: 12
v_gene: TRBV27
abundance: NA
j_gene: TRBJ2-7
CDR3aa: ASSTWRDPYEQY

len: 14
v_gene: TRBV29-1
abundance: NA
j_gene: TRBJ2-3
CDR3aa: SVRGGLAGDTDTQY

len: 11
v_gene: TRBV7-2
abundance: many
j_gene: TRBJ1-2
CDR3aa: ASSLAVGPGYT

len: 9
v_gene: TRBV29-1
abundance: NA
j_gene: TRBJ2-7
CDR3aa: SAGGPYEQY

len: 12
v_gene: TRBV5-1
abundance: once
j_gene: TRBJ2-5
CDR3aa: ASSDSSGRATQY

len: 14
v_gene: TRBV3-1
abundance: NA
j_gene: TRBJ2-7
CDR3aa: ASSQLPGVYNYEQY

len: 15
v_gene: TRBV7-6
abundance: NA
j_gene: TRBJ2-2
CDR3aa: ASSLALRGTNTGELF

len: 11
v_gene: TRBV20-1
abundance: NA
j_gene: TRBJ2-1
CDR3aa: SVDRKPSNEQF

len: 13
v_gene: TRBV12-3/TRBV12-4
abundance: few
j_gene: TRBJ2-3
CDR3aa: ASSLAGISTDTQY

len: 13
v_gene: TRBV5-1
abundance: few
j_gene: TRBJ1-5
CDR3aa: ASSLGQPGNQPQH

len: 12
v_gene: TRBV20-1
abundance: NA
j_gene: TRBJ2-5
CDR3aa: SASQPSDAETQY

len: 11
v_gene: TRBV5-4
abundance: few
j_gene: TRBJ1-2
CDR3aa: ASSLEDSYGYT

len: 12
v_gene: TRBV9
abundance: NA
j_gene: TRBJ2-1
CDR3aa: ASSVRFGEGEQF

len: 12
v_gene: TRBV12-3/TRBV12-4
abundance: NA
j_gene: TRBJ1-5
CDR3aa: ASSFQGVAQPQH

len: 13
v_gene: TRBV3-1
abundance: NA
j_gene: TRBJ2-1
CDR3aa: ASSQDPRGDNEQF

len: 13
v_gene: TRBV5-1
abundance: NA
j_gene: TRBJ1-1
CDR3aa: ASSPRGDLNTEAF

len: 11
v_gene: TRBV3-1
abundance: NA
j_gene: TRBJ1-2
CDR3aa: ASSQSRGYGYT

len: 13
v_gene: TRBV7-8
abundance: once
j_gene: TRBJ1-1
CDR3aa: ASSLTVTKNAEAF

len: 12
v_gene: TRBV10-2
abundance: NA
j_gene: TRBJ2-1
CDR3aa: ASSWTSGSDEQF

len: 12
v_gene: TRBV20-1
abundance: NA
j_gene: TRBJ2-1
CDR3aa: SGEAGFSYNEQF

len: 11
v_gene: TRBV29-1
abundance: few
j_gene: TRBJ2-7
CDR3aa: SVRTSGSNEQY

len: 11
v_gene: TRBV5-1
abundance: NA
j_gene: TRBJ2-7
CDR3aa: ASSLGQVNEQY

len: 14
v_gene: TRBV4-1
abundance: few
j_gene: TRBJ1-4
CDR3aa: ASSQGAGATNEKLF

len: 12
v_gene: TRBV6-1
abundance: once
j_gene: TRBJ1-5
CDR3aa: ASRQGLSNQPQH